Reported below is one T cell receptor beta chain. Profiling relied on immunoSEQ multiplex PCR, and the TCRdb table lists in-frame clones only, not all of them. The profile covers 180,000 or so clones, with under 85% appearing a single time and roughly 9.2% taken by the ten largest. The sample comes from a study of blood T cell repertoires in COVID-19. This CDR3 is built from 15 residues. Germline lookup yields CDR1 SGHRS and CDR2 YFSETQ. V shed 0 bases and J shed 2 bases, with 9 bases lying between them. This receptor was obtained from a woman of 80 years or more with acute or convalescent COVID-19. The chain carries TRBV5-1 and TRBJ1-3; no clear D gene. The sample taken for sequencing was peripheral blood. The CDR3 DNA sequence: TGCGCCAGCAGCTTGGAGACTCCAGCTGGAAACACCATATATTTT. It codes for CASSLETPAGNTIYF.